The 7 T cell receptor beta chains presented below share a single source sample, sequenced in a study of blood T cell repertoires in COVID-19. The method was immunoSEQ multiplex PCR; TCRdb's version includes in-frame clones alone and lacks a portion of them. This sample yields nearly 15,000 clones, of which 70% to 90% are seen a single time; about 9% belongs to the top ten. The sample consisted of peripheral blood. These receptor sequences come from a human donor in a cohort sampled during active COVID-19.

The V gene is TRBV5-1, the J gene TRBJ2-7; TRBD1 matches 9 bases. The V gene end was trimmed by 7 bases and the J gene end by 4 bases; junction bases not matched to a gene: 12. The CDR3 sequence is 15 residues long. Germline loops: CDR1 SGHRS, CDR2 YFSETQ. CDR3: CASRKTGGDSYEQYF. For the CDR3, the DNA is TGCGCCAGCCGGAAAACAGGGGGCGACTCTTACGAGCAGTACTTC. Using reference TRBV5-1 and TRBJ2-7 for the parts outside the CDR3, the full variable domain is KAGVTQTPRYLIKTRGQQVTLSCSPISGHRSVSWYQQTPGQGLQFLFEYFSETQRNKGNFPGRFSGRQFSNSRSEMNVSTLELGDSALYLCASRKTGGDSYEQYFGPGTRLTVT.

V usage is TRBV12-3 or TRBV12-4 and J usage is TRBJ2-1; possibly TRBD2 for D (5 bases). V was pared by 5 bases and J by 6 bases, with 5 bases between. The CDR3 runs 11 residues. The CDR3 nucleotides read TGTGCCAGCAGTGGAGGCAATGAGCAGTTCTTC. Amino acids: CASSGGNEQFF.

The rearrangement links TRBV2 to TRBJ2-1, with D possibly matching TRBD2 (5 bases). This CDR3 comprises 11 residues. CDR1 is SNHLY, CDR2 FYNNEI, per germline. The V end lost 11 bases, the J end lost 6 bases, and 11 bases lay between the germline ends. CDR3 residues: CAGSELNEQFF. The CDR3 DNA reads as TGTGCCGGTAGCGAACTCAATGAGCAGTTCTTC.

This chain connects TRBV5-4 to TRBJ1-5, with unresolved D. The V gene lost 5 bases and the J gene lost 0 bases, with 9 bases spanning the gap. CDR1 is SGHNT, CDR2 YYREEE, per germline (reference sequence). This CDR3 is 14 amino acids long. CDR3: CASSSRGSNQPQHF. The DNA for the CDR3 is TGTGCCAGCAGTTCCCGGGGTAGCAATCAGCCCCAGCATTTT.

The chain carries TRBV28 and TRBJ2-7, with a possible D match to TRBD2 (5 bases). V was pared by 1 base and J by 6 bases, with 10 bases between. The CDR3 has 13 amino acids. Germline CDR1 MDHEN, CDR2 SYDVKM. The CDR3: CASSLSGSGEQYF. DNA for the CDR3: TGTGCCAGCAGTTTATCGGGGAGCGGCGAGCAGTACTTC.

The gene calls are TRBV28 and TRBJ2-1; 10 positions match TRBD1. The germline V gene encodes CDR1 MDHEN and CDR2 SYDVKM. This CDR3 is 14 amino acids long. V dropped 6 bases and J dropped 7; count of bases not matched to a gene: 6. The CDR3 loop is CASRQDRGRNEQFF. CDR3 DNA sequence: TGTGCCAGCAGACAGGACAGGGGGAGGAATGAGCAGTTCTTC. Looking up the rest from reference TRBV28 and TRBJ2-1 gives the full variable domain: DVKVTQSSRYLVKRTGEKVFLECVQDMDHENMFWYRQDPGLGLRLIYFSYDVKMKEKGDIPEGYSVSREKKERFSLILESASTNQTSMYLCASRQDRGRNEQFFGPGTRLTVL.

This clone was seen only a few times. The V and J genes are TRBV28 and TRBJ1-5, with 7 bases identical to TRBD1. Germline loops: CDR1 MDHEN, CDR2 SYDVKM. V dropped 5 bases and J dropped 0; count of bases not matched to a gene: 10. This CDR3 contains 17 residues. CDR3 bases: TGTGCCAGCAGTCCCCAAGGGGGCGGTTATAGCAATCAGCCCCAGCATTTT. Amino acids: CASSPQGGGYSNQPQHF.